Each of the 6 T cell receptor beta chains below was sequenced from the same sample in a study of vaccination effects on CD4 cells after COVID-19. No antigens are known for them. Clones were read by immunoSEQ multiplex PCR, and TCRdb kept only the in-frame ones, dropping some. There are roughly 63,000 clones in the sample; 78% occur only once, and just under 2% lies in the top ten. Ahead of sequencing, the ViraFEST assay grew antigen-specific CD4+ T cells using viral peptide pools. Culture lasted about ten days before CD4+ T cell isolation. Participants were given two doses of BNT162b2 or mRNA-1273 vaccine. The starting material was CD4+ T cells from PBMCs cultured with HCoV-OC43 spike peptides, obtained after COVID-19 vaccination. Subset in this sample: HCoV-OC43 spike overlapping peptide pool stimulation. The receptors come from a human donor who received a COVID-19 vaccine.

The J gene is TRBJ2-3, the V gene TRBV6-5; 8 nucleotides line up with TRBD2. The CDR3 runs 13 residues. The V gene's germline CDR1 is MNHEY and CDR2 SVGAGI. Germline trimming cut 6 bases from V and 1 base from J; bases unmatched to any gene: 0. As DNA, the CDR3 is TGTGCCAGCAGGACTAGCGGCACAGATACGCAGTATTTT. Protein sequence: CASRTSGTDTQYF.

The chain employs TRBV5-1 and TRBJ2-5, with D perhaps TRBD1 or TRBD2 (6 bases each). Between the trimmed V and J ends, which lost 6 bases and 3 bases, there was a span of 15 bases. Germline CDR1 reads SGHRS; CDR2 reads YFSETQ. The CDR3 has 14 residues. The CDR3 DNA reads TGCGCCAGCACCTGGCCGGGGGCAGAAGAGACCCAGTACTTC. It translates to CASTWPGAEETQYF.

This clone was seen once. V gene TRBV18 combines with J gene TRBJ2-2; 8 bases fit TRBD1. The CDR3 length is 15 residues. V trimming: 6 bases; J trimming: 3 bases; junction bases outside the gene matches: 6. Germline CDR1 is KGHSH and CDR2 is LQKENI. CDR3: CASSTGTGYTGELFF. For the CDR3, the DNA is TGTGCCAGCTCGACCGGGACAGGCTACACCGGGGAGCTGTTTTTT.

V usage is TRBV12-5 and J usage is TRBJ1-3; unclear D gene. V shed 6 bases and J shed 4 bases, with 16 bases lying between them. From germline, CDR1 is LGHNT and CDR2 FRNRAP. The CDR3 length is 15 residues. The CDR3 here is CASGYEFAGGNTIYF. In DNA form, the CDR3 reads TGTGCTAGTGGCTATGAGTTTGCAGGAGGAAACACCATATATTTT.

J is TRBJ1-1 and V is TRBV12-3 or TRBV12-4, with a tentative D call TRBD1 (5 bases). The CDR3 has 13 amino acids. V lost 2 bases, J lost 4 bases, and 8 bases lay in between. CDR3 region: CASSLRGPTEAFF. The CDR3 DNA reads TGTGCCAGCAGTTTAAGGGGCCCCACTGAAGCTTTCTTT.

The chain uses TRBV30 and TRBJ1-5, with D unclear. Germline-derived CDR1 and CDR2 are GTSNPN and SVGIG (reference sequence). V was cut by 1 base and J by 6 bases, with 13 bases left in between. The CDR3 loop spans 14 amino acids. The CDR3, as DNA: TGTGCCTGGAGTGGGGCTGCATGGGGTCAGCCCCAGCATTTT. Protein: CAWSGAAWGQPQHF.